The rows below give T cell receptor beta chains drawn from one sample of a study of CXCR3 chemokines and chemotherapy response in bladder cancer. TCRdb processed the PCR reads anew with MiXCR; each CDR3 protein has one entry. The sample holds 1,500 to 2,000 distinct CDR3 sequences, approximately 22% seen once. The sample here was taken from a patient whose treatment included neoadjuvant chemotherapy. The receptors derive from a human donor with bladder cancer that did not respond to neoadjuvant chemotherapy. The CDR3 runs from the conserved cysteine through the conserved F or W. The D gene is left open where the match is weak. Some rows have no size entry. The others give once, few or many, or a class for an expanded clone.

j_call,v_call,cdr3_length,d_call,clone_size,cdr3_nt,cdr3_aa
TRBJ2-5,TRBV27,16,TRBD1,many,TGTGCCAGCAGTTTTGGGACAGGGGCTCTTGGAGAGACCCAGTACTTC,CASSFGTGALGETQYF
TRBJ1-3,TRBV15,16,-,medium-sized,TGTGCCACCAGCAGAGGGGGTTTGGGTACTGGAAACACCATATATTTT,CATSRGGLGTGNTIYF
TRBJ2-1,TRBV14,15,-,few,TGTGCCAGCAGCCAAGAACAGTCTCTATACAATGAGCAGTTCTTC,CASSQEQSLYNEQFF
TRBJ1-3,TRBV6-5,16,-,medium-sized,TGTGCCAGCAGTTACGGCGGGATGAGCTCTGGAAACACCATATATTTT,CASSYGGMSSGNTIYF
TRBJ1-1,TRBV29-1,15,-,many,TGCAGCGTTGAATATCGTCCGGACCGGAAAGGTATTGCTTTCTTT,CSVEYRPDRKGIAFF
TRBJ1-5,TRBV6-1,14,TRBD1,-,TGTGCCAGCAGGGAACAGGGGCACTATCAGCCCCAGCATTTT,CASREQGHYQPQHF
TRBJ2-5,TRBV28,19,TRBD1,-,TGTGCCAGCAGCCGCAGGACCTCCGGGACAGGGGCTCTTGGAGAGACCCAGTACTTC,CASSRRTSGTGALGETQYF
TRBJ2-5,TRBV24-1,16,TRBD1,once,TGTGCCACCAGTGATGATCAAGGGGGCTTGATACAAGAGACCCAGTTC,CATSDDQGGLIQETQF
TRBJ2-5,TRBV11-2,15,TRBD2,many,TGTGCCAGCAGCCCCGGACTAGCGCCACAAGAGACCCAGTACTTC,CASSPGLAPQETQYF
TRBJ2-3,TRBV6-5,14,-,medium-sized,TGTGCCAGCAGTTACGGCTCGATGGGAGATACGCAGTATTTT,CASSYGSMGDTQYF
TRBJ2-3,TRBV5-4,17,TRBD2,medium-sized,TGTGCCAGCAGCTTGGCGGAGCAGCGGGGATGGGCAGATACGCAGTATTTT,CASSLAEQRGWADTQYF
TRBJ2-7,TRBV20-1,16,TRBD2,-,TGCAGTGCTAGTCATCTAGCGGGGGGGAACCGCCACGAGCAGTACTTC,CSASHLAGGNRHEQYF
TRBJ2-3,TRBV9,14,TRBD2,many,TGTGCCAGCTCGGGACTAGCGGGGACAGATACGCAGTATTTT,CASSGLAGTDTQYF
TRBJ2-3,TRBV18,14,-,medium-sized,TGTGCCAGCTCACAGGGAATTCGTCCAGATACGCAGTATTTT,CASSQGIRPDTQYF
TRBJ1-2,TRBV15,16,-,medium-sized,TGTGCCACCAGCAGAGTGGGCAGGTCGAAGACTCACGGCTACACCTTC,CATSRVGRSKTHGYTF
TRBJ2-1,TRBV6-2/TRBV6-3,18,TRBD2,large,TGTGCCAGCAAAAGGGGTCTAGCGGGGGGTAGGTCCTACAATGAGCAGTTCTTC,CASKRGLAGGRSYNEQFF
TRBJ1-2,TRBV27,12,-,medium-sized,TGTGCCAGAGCTGGGGTGGGGGGGGGCTACACCTTC,CARAGVGGGYTF
TRBJ2-1,TRBV6-2/TRBV6-3,13,TRBD1,large,TGTGCCAGCAGTGGGGACAGGGTTGGTGAGCAGTTCTTC,CASSGDRVGEQFF
TRBJ2-7,TRBV19,16,TRBD2,-,TGTGCCAGTAGTCCGACTAGCGGATTGGGCTCCTACGAGCAGTACTTC,CASSPTSGLGSYEQYF
TRBJ1-1,TRBV19,16,-,medium-sized,TGTGCCAGTAGCCACGGACGGAGTAATACCTTACAGGGAGCTTTCTTT,CASSHGRSNTLQGAFF
TRBJ2-3,TRBV6-1,16,-,medium-sized,TGTGCCAGCAGAGCTCAGGGGGGGGGTTTGAGAGATACGCAGTATTTT,CASRAQGGGLRDTQYF
TRBJ2-7,TRBV19,16,TRBD2,medium-sized,TGTGCCAGTAGTATGACTAGCGGATTGGGCTCCTACGAGCAGTACTTC,CASSMTSGLGSYEQYF
TRBJ2-1,TRBV15,16,-,many,TGTGCCACCAGCGGGGGACACAGAACTGATCACAATGAGCAGTTCTTC,CATSGGHRTDHNEQFF
TRBJ2-5,TRBV6-5,17,TRBD2,few,TGTGCCAGCAGTTACTCGATGGGACTAGCGCGCCAAGAGACCCAGTACTTC,CASSYSMGLARQETQYF
TRBJ2-1,TRBV6-2/TRBV6-3,14,TRBD1,-,TGTGCCAGCAGTTACTCGACAGGGGGAGATGAGCAGTTCTTC,CASSYSTGGDEQFF
TRBJ1-1,TRBV27,18,TRBD1,many,TGTGCCAGCAGTTCTACCGGACAGGGGGCAGGTTCGGACACTGAAGCTTTCTTT,CASSSTGQGAGSDTEAFF
TRBJ1-1,TRBV28,10,-,many,TGTGCCAGCATCAAGATTGAAGCTTTCTTT,CASIKIEAFF
TRBJ1-3,TRBV19,16,-,many,TGTGCCAGTAGTATCCTCCGACAGCTCGCTGGAAACACCATATATTTT,CASSILRQLAGNTIYF